This T cell receptor beta chain was recovered during a study of blood T cell repertoires in COVID-19. Study-level information: There were acute and convalescent COVID-19 samples, and they came from the United States, Italy and Spain. From T cells, B-cell-depleted T cells, or PBMCs came the material, which was cDNA or gDNA.

V shed 2 bases and J shed 2 bases, with 14 bases lying between them. The CDR3 is made up of 16 amino acids. Germline V gives CDR1 MNHEY, CDR2 SVGAGI. As handled by the study authors: Estimation of nucleated cell counts relied on the amplification of reference gene primers. Some clones are missing from TCRdb's copy, which holds only in-frame ones; the method was immunoSEQ multiplex PCR. V and J calls and clone size are as listed in that table; D and trimming were resolved from the DNA. Of 99,000 or so clones in the sample, approximately 82% were seen once. This clone was seen more than once but under ten times.

This sequence was found in a woman aged 80 or over with acute or convalescent COVID-19. This chain connects TRBV6-5 to TRBJ2-3, with TRBD1 as a possible D gene (5 bases). Source material: peripheral blood. The CDR3 bases are TGTGCCAGCAGTTACGATCCAGGGCGGCTCACAGATACGCAGTATTTT. It codes for CASSYDPGRLTDTQYF.